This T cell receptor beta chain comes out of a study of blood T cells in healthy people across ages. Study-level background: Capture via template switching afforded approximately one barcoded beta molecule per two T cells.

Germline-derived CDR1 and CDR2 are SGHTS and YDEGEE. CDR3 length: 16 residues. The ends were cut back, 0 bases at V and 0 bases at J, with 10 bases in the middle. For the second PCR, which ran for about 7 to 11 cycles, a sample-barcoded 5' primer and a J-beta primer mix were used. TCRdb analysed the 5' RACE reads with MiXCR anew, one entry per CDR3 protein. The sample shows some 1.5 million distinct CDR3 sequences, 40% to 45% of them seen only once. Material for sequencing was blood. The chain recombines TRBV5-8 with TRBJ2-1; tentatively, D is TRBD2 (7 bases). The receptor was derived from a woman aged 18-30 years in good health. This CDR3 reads CASSLVGGGSYNEQFF. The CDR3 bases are TGTGCCAGCAGCTTGGTGGGAGGGGGCTCCTACAATGAGCAGTTCTTC.